This T cell receptor beta chain is from a study of blood T cell repertoires in COVID-19. For the study at large: Samples of COVID-19 (acute and convalescent) were obtained from the United States, Italy and Spain.

Original analysis: Quantification of nucleated cells was approximated via reference gene primer amplification. Assay used: immunoSEQ multiplex PCR; TCRdb lists only in-frame clones, some missing. Clone size and V and J calls were adopted from that table, with D and trimming inferred from the DNA. The sample holds about 340,000 clones; 80% to 90% are singletons and the top ten take around 4.2%. The study recruited people aged roughly 18 to 89 years across approximately 24 US areas. V lost 4 bases and J 1 base, leaving 11 bases between the germline ends. The CDR3 is 15 amino acids. Per the germline V gene, CDR1 is SGHTA and CDR2 is FQGNSA.

The chain is built from TRBV7-2 and TRBJ2-4; D not certain. This TCR came from a woman in her thirties or forties with acute COVID-19. The sample consisted of PBMCs or T cells enriched from blood (not recorded which). The CDR3: CASSSPNSAKNIQYF. The CDR3, as DNA: TGTGCCAGCAGCTCCCCTAACAGTGCCAAAAACATTCAGTACTTC. Full variable domain (missing parts from reference TRBV7-2 and TRBJ2-4): GAGVSQSPSNKVTEKGKDVELRCDPISGHTALYWYRQSLGQGLEFLIYFQGNSAPDKSGLPSDRFSAERTGGSVSTLTIQRTQQEDSAVYLCASSSPNSAKNIQYFGAGTRLSVL.